This T cell receptor (beta chain) was profiled in a study of cytomegalovirus exposure and HLA in healthy donors. TCRdb keeps only in-frame clones here, not all; method: immunoSEQ multiplex PCR. This table has tens of thousands of clones, almost 95% appearing once. A note on this clone: Its antigen is undetermined.

The V gene end was trimmed by 5 bases and the J gene end by 3 bases; junction bases not matched to a gene: 6. Per the germline V gene, CDR1 is SGHAT and CDR2 is FQNNGV. The CDR3 consists of 15 residues. Study-level findings and limits: In a later analysis, first-cohort TCR clusters were found to tend to co-occur in the roughly 120 validation repertoires. The study found most TCR sequences rare, yet found some public TCRs in many donors. Cytomegalovirus association was assigned to approximately 160 TCR beta chains.

Sequencing input: PBMCs. The V call is TRBV11-2, the J call TRBJ2-2; TRBD2 aligns across 7 bases. The sequence was collected from a man between 18 and 29 years old in good health and CMV-seropositive. In DNA, the CDR3 is TGTGCCAGCAGCCCCGGGACTATCGACACCGGGGAGCTGTTTTTT. Translated: CASSPGTIDTGELFF. The full variable domain, its missing parts supplied by reference TRBV11-2 and TRBJ2-2, is EAGVAQSPRYKIIEKRQSVAFWCNPISGHATLYWYQQILGQGPKLLIQFQNNGVVDDSQLPKDRFSAERLKGVDSTLKIQPAKLEDSAVYLCASSPGTIDTGELFFGEGSRLTVL.